This T cell receptor (beta chain) was captured by sequencing in a study of T cell changes during pregnancy in multiple sclerosis. Sequencing used immunoSEQ multiplex PCR; TCRdb keeps in-frame clones, though not all of them. There are about 70,000 clones in the sample; around 94% occur only once, and 0.5% to 0.65% lies in the top ten. V was shortened by 5 bases and J by 3 bases, with 10 bases between the two germline ends. CDR1 is LNHNV, CDR2 YYDKDF, per germline (reference sequence). This CDR3 comprises 13 residues. The sample consisted of peripheral blood, taken in the third trimester of pregnancy. The chain uses TRBV15 and TRBJ1-1; D unclear. The sequence was obtained from a female donor with multiple sclerosis, enrolled in a pregnancy study. CDR3 protein: CATSRIEDTEAFF. CDR3 nucleotides: TGTGCCACCAGCCGAATAGAGGACACTGAAGCTTTCTTT.